The entry that follows covers one TCR beta chain sequence. The antigen is undetermined. Additional DNA sequences in this sample encode the identical CDR3. Repertoires were generated with immunoSEQ multiplex PCR, while TCRdb's copy carries only in-frame clones and drops some. Here the sample spans about 85,000 clones, approximately 91% being singletons. J was trimmed by 6 bases and V by 5 bases; bases with no gene match: 4. CDR1 and CDR2 from the germline V gene are LNHDA and SQIVND (reference sequence). The CDR3 sequence is 13 residues long. This entry comes from a study of T cell responses to AZD1222 COVID-19 vaccine. Study details: Pooling was applied to second doses at about 4 or about 12 weeks. The study's findings and limits: Spike was spanned by vaccine-associated CD4 TCRs, which were dominant at 160-218 and 743-854. When two AZD1222 doses had been given, Spike-specific TCR breadth and depth rose.

The V and J genes are TRBV19 and TRBJ2-4; TRBD1 aligns across 7 bases. The receptor was derived from an adult in good health. The sequencing here drew on peripheral blood, taken on day 0 of AZD1222 vaccination. The CDR3 sequence: CASSPTGTNIQYF. CDR3 bases: TGTGCCAGTAGTCCGACAGGGACAAACATTCAGTACTTC.